This is a list of T cell receptor beta chains from one sample in a study of blood T cell dynamics during melanoma immunotherapy. Profiling relied on immunoSEQ multiplex PCR, and the TCRdb table lists in-frame clones only, not all of them. This table holds over 10,000 clones, 85% to 90% found once. The starting material was blood, obtained from a patient treated with checkpoint blockade. These receptors all stem from a human donor with melanoma. CDR3s include the opening cysteine and the closing phenylalanine or tryptophan. Fields, in order: CDR3 protein, CDR3 DNA, D gene, J gene, V gene, clone size. The D gene is left open where the match is weak. The size field is filled for only some rows; it gives once, few, many or a size class.

CDR3aa: CATHGTSGYEQYF
CDR3nt: TGTGCCACCCACGGGACTAGCGGCTACGAGCAGTACTTC
d_gene: TRBD2
j_gene: TRBJ2-7
v_gene: TRBV10-3
abundance: .

CDR3aa: CASSPGGGPDTQYF
CDR3nt: TGTGCCAGCAGCCCCGGAGGGGGCCCAGATACGCAGTATTTT
d_gene: .
j_gene: TRBJ2-3
v_gene: TRBV9
abundance: .

CDR3aa: CASSRDGLMNTEAFF
CDR3nt: TGTGCCAGCAGCCGGGACGGATTAATGAACACTGAAGCTTTCTTT
d_gene: .
j_gene: TRBJ1-1
v_gene: TRBV6-5
abundance: .

CDR3aa: CASTVGPGAGEQYF
CDR3nt: TGTGCCAGCACGGTCGGGCCCGGGGCCGGCGAGCAGTACTTC
d_gene: .
j_gene: TRBJ2-7
v_gene: TRBV9
abundance: few

CDR3aa: CASSRLTKSLSSYNEQFF
CDR3nt: TGTGCCAGCAGCCGCCTCACTAAATCCCTTAGCTCCTACAATGAGCAGTTCTTC
d_gene: .
j_gene: TRBJ2-1
v_gene: TRBV27
abundance: .

CDR3aa: CASSTTRDSSYEQYF
CDR3nt: TGTGCCAGCAGCACGACTCGGGACAGCTCCTACGAGCAGTACTTC
d_gene: TRBD1
j_gene: TRBJ2-7
v_gene: TRBV6-6
abundance: .

CDR3aa: CASSPDRGTYNEQFF
CDR3nt: TGTGCCAGCAGCCCCGACAGGGGTACCTACAATGAGCAGTTCTTC
d_gene: TRBD1
j_gene: TRBJ2-1
v_gene: TRBV7-2
abundance: .

CDR3aa: CASSAQIRAVNTEAFF
CDR3nt: TGCGCCAGCAGCGCCCAAATTAGGGCAGTTAACACTGAAGCTTTCTTT
d_gene: .
j_gene: TRBJ1-1
v_gene: TRBV5-1
abundance: .

CDR3aa: CASSPDGLRPQHF
CDR3nt: TGTGCCAGCTCACCAGACGGTTTACGGCCCCAGCATTTT
d_gene: .
j_gene: TRBJ1-5
v_gene: TRBV18
abundance: .

CDR3aa: CASSQDTGGGYEQYF
CDR3nt: TGCGCCAGCAGCCAAGATACAGGGGGCGGCTACGAGCAGTACTTC
d_gene: TRBD1
j_gene: TRBJ2-7
v_gene: TRBV4-3
abundance: .

CDR3aa: CASSFPGYTGELFF
CDR3nt: TGTGCCAGCAGCTTTCCAGGGTATACCGGGGAGCTGTTTTTT
d_gene: .
j_gene: TRBJ2-2
v_gene: TRBV7-9
abundance: .

CDR3aa: CASRNGGSSYEQYF
CDR3nt: TGTGCCAGCAGGAACGGGGGGAGCTCCTACGAGCAGTACTTC
d_gene: TRBD2
j_gene: TRBJ2-7
v_gene: TRBV28
abundance: once

CDR3aa: CASSPSTETQYF
CDR3nt: TGTGCCAGCTCACCCTCGACAGAGACCCAGTACTTC
d_gene: .
j_gene: TRBJ2-5
v_gene: TRBV18
abundance: .

CDR3aa: CSVEVPLVADVQYF
CDR3nt: TGCAGCGTTGAAGTTCCACTAGTTGCAGATGTGCAGTACTTC
d_gene: .
j_gene: TRBJ2-7
v_gene: TRBV29-1
abundance: .

CDR3aa: CASSQGQGLFYGYTF
CDR3nt: TGCGCCAGCAGCCAAGGACAGGGGTTGTTTTATGGCTACACCTTC
d_gene: TRBD1
j_gene: TRBJ1-2
v_gene: TRBV4-3
abundance: .

CDR3aa: CASLPTQANYGYTF
CDR3nt: TGCGCCAGCCTCCCGACACAAGCTAACTATGGCTACACCTTC
d_gene: .
j_gene: TRBJ1-2
v_gene: TRBV4-1
abundance: .

CDR3aa: CASKYSGGDYGYTF
CDR3nt: TGTGCCAGCAAGTATTCAGGGGGAGACTATGGCTACACCTTC
d_gene: TRBD1
j_gene: TRBJ1-2
v_gene: TRBV27
abundance: .

CDR3aa: CASSVQASSYEQYF
CDR3nt: TGTGCCAGCAGCGTCCAAGCGAGCTCCTACGAGCAGTACTTC
d_gene: .
j_gene: TRBJ2-7
v_gene: TRBV9
abundance: .

CDR3aa: CASSYRGPLSYEQYF
CDR3nt: TGTGCCAGCAGTTACAGGGGTCCCCTCTCCTACGAGCAGTACTTC
d_gene: .
j_gene: TRBJ2-7
v_gene: TRBV6-5
abundance: few

CDR3aa: CASSLDAGSGTDTQYF
CDR3nt: TGCGCCAGCAGCTTGGACGCAGGGAGCGGCACAGATACGCAGTATTTT
d_gene: .
j_gene: TRBJ2-3
v_gene: TRBV5-1
abundance: .

CDR3aa: CASSRDRTQPQHF
CDR3nt: TGTGCCAGCAGCCGGGACAGAACTCAGCCCCAGCATTTT
d_gene: TRBD1
j_gene: TRBJ1-5
v_gene: TRBV7-2
abundance: .

CDR3aa: CASSQGLAAEIYEQYF
CDR3nt: TGTGCCAGCAGCCAAGGACTCGCAGCGGAGATCTACGAGCAGTACTTC
d_gene: .
j_gene: TRBJ2-7
v_gene: TRBV11-2
abundance: .

CDR3aa: CASSPRTASEQYF
CDR3nt: TGTGCCAGCAGCCCGCGGACTGCCTCCGAGCAGTACTTC
d_gene: .
j_gene: TRBJ2-7
v_gene: TRBV9
abundance: .

CDR3aa: CASSFLGTGHTGELFF
CDR3nt: TGTGCCAGCAGTTTTCTCGGGACAGGGCACACCGGGGAGCTGTTTTTT
d_gene: TRBD1
j_gene: TRBJ2-2
v_gene: TRBV28
abundance: .

CDR3aa: CASSLGDRAEAFF
CDR3nt: TGCGCCAGCAGCTTGGGAGACAGGGCTGAAGCTTTCTTT
d_gene: TRBD1
j_gene: TRBJ1-1
v_gene: TRBV5-1
abundance: .

CDR3aa: CASSYSTQGGQPQHF
CDR3nt: TGTGCCAGCAGTTACTCGACCCAGGGAGGTCAGCCCCAGCATTTT
d_gene: .
j_gene: TRBJ1-5
v_gene: TRBV6-5
abundance: .

CDR3aa: CASSSLQGNTIYF
CDR3nt: TGTGCCAGCAGTTCGCTACAGGGAAACACCATATATTTT
d_gene: .
j_gene: TRBJ1-3
v_gene: TRBV28
abundance: .

CDR3aa: CASSIEGGTGELFF
CDR3nt: TGTGCCAGTAGTATTGAGGGCGGCACCGGGGAGCTGTTTTTT
d_gene: .
j_gene: TRBJ2-2
v_gene: TRBV19
abundance: once

CDR3aa: CASSLTGGGGSSYEQYF
CDR3nt: TGTGCCAGCAGCTTAACGGGCGGCGGCGGGAGCTCCTACGAGCAGTACTTC
d_gene: TRBD2
j_gene: TRBJ2-7
v_gene: TRBV7-3
abundance: .

CDR3aa: CASSRVTEAFF
CDR3nt: TGCGCCAGCAGCAGGGTCACTGAAGCTTTCTTT
d_gene: .
j_gene: TRBJ1-1
v_gene: TRBV5-1
abundance: .

CDR3aa: CASSLAFGRGNTEAFF
CDR3nt: TGTGCCAGCAGCTTAGCGTTTGGGCGGGGGAACACTGAAGCTTTCTTT
d_gene: .
j_gene: TRBJ1-1
v_gene: TRBV11-2
abundance: .

CDR3aa: CASSLTTSGLTRSSYEQYF
CDR3nt: TGCGCCAGCAGCTTGACTACTAGCGGACTTACCAGGAGCTCCTACGAGCAGTACTTC
d_gene: TRBD2
j_gene: TRBJ2-7
v_gene: TRBV5-1
abundance: .

CDR3aa: CASSPRGSGNTIYF
CDR3nt: TGTGCCAGCAGTCCAAGGGGTTCTGGAAACACCATATATTTT
d_gene: .
j_gene: TRBJ1-3
v_gene: TRBV27
abundance: .

CDR3aa: CASSVADVHSYEQYF
CDR3nt: TGTGCCAGCAGCGTAGCCGATGTACACTCCTACGAGCAGTACTTC
d_gene: .
j_gene: TRBJ2-7
v_gene: TRBV9
abundance: .

CDR3aa: CASSERDSTDTQYF
CDR3nt: TGTGCCAGCAGTGAACGGGACAGCACAGATACGCAGTATTTT
d_gene: .
j_gene: TRBJ2-3
v_gene: TRBV6-1
abundance: .

CDR3aa: CASSLRDLAEAFF
CDR3nt: TGTGCCAGCAGCTTACGGGACCTCGCTGAAGCTTTCTTT
d_gene: .
j_gene: TRBJ1-1
v_gene: TRBV7-9
abundance: .

CDR3aa: CASSYSDRRNEQFF
CDR3nt: TGTGCCAGCAGTTACTCCGACCGTCGGAATGAGCAGTTCTTC
d_gene: .
j_gene: TRBJ2-1
v_gene: TRBV6-5
abundance: .

CDR3aa: CASSLAGGGNQPQHF
CDR3nt: TGTGCCAGCAGCTTAGCAGGGGGCGGCAATCAGCCCCAGCATTTT
d_gene: TRBD1
j_gene: TRBJ1-5
v_gene: TRBV7-2
abundance: once

CDR3aa: CASSLGDRVDQPQHF
CDR3nt: TGTGCCAGCAGTTTAGGGGACAGGGTCGATCAGCCCCAGCATTTT
d_gene: TRBD1
j_gene: TRBJ1-5
v_gene: TRBV28
abundance: once

CDR3aa: CASSSGHSYEQYF
CDR3nt: TGTGCCAGCAGCTCCGGTCACTCCTACGAGCAGTACTTC
d_gene: .
j_gene: TRBJ2-7
v_gene: TRBV5-4
abundance: once

CDR3aa: CASSVGAIAGGVGNEQFF
CDR3nt: TGTGCCAGCAGCGTAGGCGCTATAGCGGGAGGGGTCGGAAATGAGCAGTTCTTC
d_gene: TRBD2
j_gene: TRBJ2-1
v_gene: TRBV9
abundance: .

CDR3aa: CASSFQLAGSFF
CDR3nt: TGTGCCAGCAGCTTCCAACTAGCGGGGTCGTTCTTC
d_gene: TRBD2
j_gene: TRBJ2-1
v_gene: TRBV7-9
abundance: .

CDR3aa: CASKRQGKTYNEQFF
CDR3nt: TGTGCCAGCAAGCGGCAAGGGAAGACCTACAATGAGCAGTTCTTC
d_gene: .
j_gene: TRBJ2-1
v_gene: TRBV5-4
abundance: .

CDR3aa: CASSLSWGGSSYNSPLHF
CDR3nt: TGTGCCAGCAGTTTATCCTGGGGTGGGAGCTCCTATAATTCACCCCTCCACTTT
d_gene: .
j_gene: TRBJ1-6
v_gene: TRBV27
abundance: .

CDR3aa: CASGDSVHNEQFF
CDR3nt: TGTGCCAGTGGGGACAGCGTTCACAATGAGCAGTTCTTC
d_gene: TRBD1
j_gene: TRBJ2-1
v_gene: TRBV19
abundance: .

CDR3aa: CASSRGRTSTNYGYTF
CDR3nt: TGTGCCAGCTCACGGGGTCGGACATCAACTAACTATGGCTACACCTTC
d_gene: .
j_gene: TRBJ1-2
v_gene: TRBV18
abundance: .

CDR3aa: CASSVVTGSDTIYF
CDR3nt: TGTGCCAGCAGCGTAGTAACCGGGTCGGACACCATATATTTT
d_gene: .
j_gene: TRBJ1-3
v_gene: TRBV9
abundance: .

CDR3aa: CSAGTGLYGYTF
CDR3nt: TGCAGCGCCGGGACGGGACTCTATGGCTACACCTTC
d_gene: .
j_gene: TRBJ1-2
v_gene: TRBV29-1
abundance: .

CDR3aa: CASSLGYGAEAFF
CDR3nt: TGCGCCAGCAGCTTGGGGTACGGCGCTGAAGCTTTCTTT
d_gene: .
j_gene: TRBJ1-1
v_gene: TRBV5-1
abundance: .

CDR3aa: CASSYGQVGGLTEAFF
CDR3nt: TGTGCCAGCAGTTACGGGCAGGTAGGGGGGCTCACTGAAGCTTTCTTT
d_gene: .
j_gene: TRBJ1-1
v_gene: TRBV6-5
abundance: .

CDR3aa: CASSFGGRSYEQYF
CDR3nt: TGCGCCAGCAGCTTTGGGGGACGGAGCTACGAGCAGTACTTC
d_gene: .
j_gene: TRBJ2-7
v_gene: TRBV5-1
abundance: .

CDR3aa: CASSLGPDGANTGELFF
CDR3nt: TGCGCCAGCAGCCTAGGCCCGGATGGGGCGAACACCGGGGAGCTGTTTTTT
d_gene: .
j_gene: TRBJ2-2
v_gene: TRBV11-2
abundance: .

CDR3aa: CASSNRGTSVYNEQFF
CDR3nt: TGTGCCAGCAGCAATAGAGGGACTAGCGTATACAATGAGCAGTTCTTC
d_gene: TRBD2
j_gene: TRBJ2-1
v_gene: TRBV11-3
abundance: .

CDR3aa: CASTPTVGWPGTDTQYF
CDR3nt: TGTGCCAGCACCCCCACAGTGGGGTGGCCGGGCACAGATACGCAGTATTTT
d_gene: .
j_gene: TRBJ2-3
v_gene: TRBV7-6
abundance: .

CDR3aa: CASGQGAGNEQFF
CDR3nt: TGTGCCAGCGGACAGGGGGCGGGGAATGAGCAGTTCTTC
d_gene: TRBD1
j_gene: TRBJ2-1
v_gene: TRBV19
abundance: .

CDR3aa: CASRGGGVTNEKLFF
CDR3nt: TGTGCCAGCAGGGGGGGAGGGGTGACTAATGAAAAACTGTTTTTT
d_gene: .
j_gene: TRBJ1-4
v_gene: TRBV6-1
abundance: .

CDR3aa: CASSSGGALAFF
CDR3nt: TGTGCCAGCAGCTCAGGGGGGGCGCTAGCTTTCTTT
d_gene: TRBD1
j_gene: TRBJ1-1
v_gene: TRBV5-4
abundance: .